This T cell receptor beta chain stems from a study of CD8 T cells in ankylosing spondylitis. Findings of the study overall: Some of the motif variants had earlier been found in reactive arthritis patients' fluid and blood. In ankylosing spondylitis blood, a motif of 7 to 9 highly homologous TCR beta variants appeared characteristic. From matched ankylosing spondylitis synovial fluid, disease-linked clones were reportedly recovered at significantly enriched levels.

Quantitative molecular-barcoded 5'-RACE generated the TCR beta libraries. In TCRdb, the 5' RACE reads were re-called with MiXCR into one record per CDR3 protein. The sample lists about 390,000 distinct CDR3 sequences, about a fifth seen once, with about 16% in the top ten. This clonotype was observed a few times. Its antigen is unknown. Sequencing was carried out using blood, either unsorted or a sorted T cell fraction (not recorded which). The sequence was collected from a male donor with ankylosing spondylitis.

The CDR3 DNA follows: TGTGCCAGCAGTGATAACAGGGATTTCAACTATGGCTACACCTTC. Protein product: CASSDNRDFNYGYTF. The chain links TRBV12-3 or TRBV12-4 to TRBJ1-2; a possible D gene is TRBD1 (6 bases). Trimming took 5 bases from V and 2 from J, leaving 15 bases between them. The CDR3 has 15 amino acids.